These 9 T cell receptor beta chains originate from one sample sequenced in a study of cytomegalovirus exposure and HLA in healthy donors. This PCR relied on a set of 60 Vbeta primers and 13 Jbeta primers. Using immunoSEQ multiplex PCR, the repertoire was profiled, and TCRdb retains in-frame clones only, with some absent. This sample's table reports 65,000 to 90,000 clones. The sample taken for sequencing was PBMCs. Every receptor here comes from a man aged 40-49 years in good health and CMV-seronegative.

This chain links TRBV6-6 with TRBJ2-1, with unresolved D. The germline V gene has CDR1 MNHNY and CDR2 SVGAGI (reference sequence). V was pared by 7 bases and J by 4 bases, with 14 bases between. The CDR3 spans 14 residues. This chain's CDR3 is CASNRRQSYNEQFF. CDR3 sequence (DNA): TGTGCCAGCAACCGGCGGCAGTCGTACAATGAGCAGTTCTTC.

The chain employs TRBV6-1 and TRBJ1-1; TRBD1 matches at 10 bases. CDR1 MNHNS and CDR2 SASEGT come from the germline V gene. This CDR3 region has 17 residues. Unmatched junction bases numbered 8, after V lost 0 bases and J lost 4 bases. This CDR3 reads CASSEAGTGVGSTEAFF. The CDR3 nucleotides read TGTGCCAGCAGTGAAGCGGGGACAGGGGTTGGGTCCACTGAAGCTTTCTTT.

This chain uses TRBV9 with TRBJ2-1; 9 bases fit TRBD2. The ends lost 0 bases at V and 7 bases at J; junction bases unmatched: 5. Per germline, CDR1 SGDLS and CDR2 YYNGEE. The CDR3 has 15 amino acids. The CDR3 loop is CASSVGGGVGNEQFF. The CDR3 bases are TGTGCCAGCAGCGTAGGCGGGGGGGTGGGTAATGAGCAGTTCTTC.

The chain is built from TRBV5-1 and TRBJ2-1, with 9 bases identical to TRBD1. Per germline, CDR1 SGHRS and CDR2 YFSETQ. With V trimmed by 4 bases and J by 5 bases, 10 bases remained unmatched. The CDR3 extends over 16 amino acids. The CDR3 DNA reads TGCGCCAGCAGCCCTTTGGGACAGGGATCCGACAATGAGCAGTTCTTC. Protein sequence: CASSPLGQGSDNEQFF.

As to this clone: The germline gene is not matched at one end of the junction; a read error may be the cause. V gene TRBV6-5 combines with J gene TRBJ1-1; 8 bases are a match to TRBD1. The CDR3 totals 16 residues. In germline, CDR1 is MNHEY, CDR2 SVGAGI. The CDR3 here is CASSYYNRGMKTEAFF. DNA of the CDR3: TGTGCCAGCAGTTACTATAACAGGGGGATGAAGACTGAAGCTTTCTTT.

The chain combines TRBV20-1 with TRBJ2-7; D uncertain. This CDR3 spans 11 amino acids. Germline V gene data show CDR1 as DFQATT and CDR2 as SNEGSKA (reference sequence). The V gene lost 5 bases and the J gene lost 5 bases, with 10 bases spanning the gap. The CDR3 sequence is CSAVPEDEQYF. CDR3 sequence (DNA): TGCAGTGCTGTCCCCGAGGACGAGCAGTACTTC.

This CDR3 is CASSLAGDRGVYGYTF. The CDR3, as DNA: TGTGCCAGCAGCTTAGCGGGGGACAGGGGGGTCTATGGCTACACCTTC. The chain employs TRBV7-2 and TRBJ1-2; 11 bases line up with TRBD1. Germline trimming cut 0 bases from V and 4 bases from J; bases unmatched to any gene: 4. CDR1 SGHTA and CDR2 FQGNSA come from the germline V gene. There are 16 residues in the CDR3.

CDR3 sequence: CASSGQGNTEAFF. CDR3 in DNA: TGTGCCAGCAGTGGACAGGGTAACACTGAAGCTTTCTTT. The chain uses TRBV2 and TRBJ1-1; 7 bases match TRBD1. The CDR3 covers 13 residues. V was clipped by 4 bases and J by 2 bases; unmatched bases: 1. Germline V lookup: CDR1 SNHLY, CDR2 FYNNEI.

V and J are TRBV15 and TRBJ1-6, with 8 nucleotides matching TRBD1. Trimming at V came to 6 bases and at J to 7 bases, leaving 11 bases not matched to a gene. The CDR3 is made up of 16 amino acids. Looked up from germline, CDR1 is LNHNV and CDR2 is YYDKDF (reference sequence). The CDR3, as DNA: TGTGCCACCAGACTGGGGACCGGGACAGGAAATTCACCCCTCCACTTT. Translation gives CATRLGTGTGNSPLHF.